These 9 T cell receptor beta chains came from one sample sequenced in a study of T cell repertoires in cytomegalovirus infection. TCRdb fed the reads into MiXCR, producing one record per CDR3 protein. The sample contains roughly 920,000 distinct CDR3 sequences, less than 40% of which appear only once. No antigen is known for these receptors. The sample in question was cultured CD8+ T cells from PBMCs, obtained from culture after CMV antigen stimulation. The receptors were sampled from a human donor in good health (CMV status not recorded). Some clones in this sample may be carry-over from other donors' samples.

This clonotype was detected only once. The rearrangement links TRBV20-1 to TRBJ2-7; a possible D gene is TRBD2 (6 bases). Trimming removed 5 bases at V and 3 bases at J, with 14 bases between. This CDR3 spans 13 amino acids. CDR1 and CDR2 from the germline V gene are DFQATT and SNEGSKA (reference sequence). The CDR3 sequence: CSAYGRGLYEQYV. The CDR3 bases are TGCAGTGCTTATGGGCGGGGACTCTACGAGCAGTACGTC.

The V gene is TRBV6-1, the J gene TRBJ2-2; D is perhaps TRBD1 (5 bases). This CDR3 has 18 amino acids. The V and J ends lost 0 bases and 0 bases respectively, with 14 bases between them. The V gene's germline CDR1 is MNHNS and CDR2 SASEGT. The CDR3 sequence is CASSEASVLTANTGELFF. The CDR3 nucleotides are TGTGCCAGCAGTGAAGCTTCAGTTCTGACAGCGAACACCGGGGAGCTGTTTTTT.

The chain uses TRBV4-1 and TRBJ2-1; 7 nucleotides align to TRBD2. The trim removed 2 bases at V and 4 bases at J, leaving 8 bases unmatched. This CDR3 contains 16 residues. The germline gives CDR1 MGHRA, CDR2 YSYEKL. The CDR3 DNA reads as TGCGCCAGCAGCCAACCAGTGGGGGGAGGGTACAATGAGCAGTTCTTC. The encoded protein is CASSQPVGGGYNEQFF.

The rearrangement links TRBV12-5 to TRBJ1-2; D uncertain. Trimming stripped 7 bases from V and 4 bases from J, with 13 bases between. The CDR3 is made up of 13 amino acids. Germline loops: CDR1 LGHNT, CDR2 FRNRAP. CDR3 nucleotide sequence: TGTGCTAGTGAAGGAGAGGGCCCCTATGGCTACACCTTC. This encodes CASEGEGPYGYTF.

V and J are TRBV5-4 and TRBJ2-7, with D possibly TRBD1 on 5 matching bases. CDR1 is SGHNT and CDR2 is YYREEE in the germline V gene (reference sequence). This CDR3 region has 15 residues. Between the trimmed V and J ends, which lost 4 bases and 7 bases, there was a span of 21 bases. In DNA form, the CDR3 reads TGTGCCAGCAGCCACCTGGGCAGTCAAGGGGTAGAGCAGTACTTC. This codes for CASSHLGSQGVEQYF.

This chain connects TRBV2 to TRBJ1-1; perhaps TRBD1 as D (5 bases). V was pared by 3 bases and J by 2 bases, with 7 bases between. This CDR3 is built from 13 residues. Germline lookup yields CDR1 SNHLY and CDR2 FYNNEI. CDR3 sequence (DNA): TGTGCCAGCAGTGATAGGACAAACACTGAAGCTTTCTTT. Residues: CASSDRTNTEAFF.

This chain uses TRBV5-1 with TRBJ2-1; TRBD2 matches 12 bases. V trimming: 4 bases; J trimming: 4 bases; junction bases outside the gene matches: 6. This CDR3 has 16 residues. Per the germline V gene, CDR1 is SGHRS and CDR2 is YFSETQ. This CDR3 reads CASSAGLAGTYNEQFF. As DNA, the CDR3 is TGCGCCAGCAGCGCTGGACTAGCGGGGACGTACAATGAGCAGTTCTTC.

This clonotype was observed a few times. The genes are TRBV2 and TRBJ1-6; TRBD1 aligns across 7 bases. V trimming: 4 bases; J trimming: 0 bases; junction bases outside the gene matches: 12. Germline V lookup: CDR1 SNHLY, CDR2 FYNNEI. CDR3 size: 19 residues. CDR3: CASSVFRDSPSSYNSPLHF. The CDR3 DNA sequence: TGTGCCAGCAGTGTATTCCGGGACAGTCCTAGCTCCTATAATTCACCCCTCCACTTT.

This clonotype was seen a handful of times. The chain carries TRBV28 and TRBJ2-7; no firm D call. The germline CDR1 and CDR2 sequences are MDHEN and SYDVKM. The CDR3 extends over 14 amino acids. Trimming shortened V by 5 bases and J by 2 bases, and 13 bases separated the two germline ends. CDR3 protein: CASSPVGQTYEQYV. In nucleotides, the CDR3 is TGTGCCAGCAGTCCCGTGGGCCAGACCTACGAGCAGTACGTC.